The subject of this entry is one T cell receptor (beta chain). This clonotype was recorded many times. Its antigen specificity is not known. No base quality values were provided; no much bigger clone lies one nucleotide off. What this sample's treatment or condition label stands for: allogeneic hematopoietic cell transplantation with graft depleted of TCRalphabeta T cells and CD19 B cells. Transplant recipients were children who received TCRalphabeta/CD19-depleted allogeneic hematopoietic cell grafts. The sample comes from a study of T-cell reconstitution after alpha-beta-depleted transplantation in children (dated by TCRdb to the mid-2010s). Notes on the research overall: Using TCR repertoire profiling, the study followed T-cell immune reconstitution in a quantitative way in children after TCRalphabeta/CD19-depleted allogeneic hematopoietic cell transplantation.

Library method: PCR. These reads were obtained on an Illumina HiSeq 2500. Molecular barcoding was employed in the preparation of TCR libraries, with unique molecular identifiers being used to normalize TCRbeta repertoire quantification. The public reads were reprocessed in TCRdb via fastp at Q25 and MiXCR, keeping in-frame beta chains. Rows are unified per CDR3 protein, each entry keeping the most common DNA and genes. This sample has about 280,000 distinct CDR3 sequences in its table, and approximately 10% of those were observed once. The ten largest make up 23% of the sample. General study outcomes and caveats: In some patients, high TCRbeta diversity at day 60 was attributed to recipient T cells and intrathymic progenitors that had survived conditioning. About two months after transplant, the apparently early recovery of alphabetaT-cell counts reportedly depended on just several hundred clones that had expanded rapidly and came from non-depleted graft cells. Over subsequent months, a decline in hyperexpanded clone frequencies was noted, and after one year, T-cell counts and TCRbeta diversity were mostly ascribed to newly produced T cells.

V is shortened by 7 bases, J by 4 bases, and the region joining them spans 14 bases. The CDR3 goes from the cysteine to the phenylalanine over 12 residues. The sequence is cut down to CDR3 DNA, 36 bases in frame from base 1. CDR1 DFQATT and CDR2 SNEGSKA were looked up in the germline V gene (reference sequence). This receptor was identified in a male patient between 2 and 9 years old who had a stem cell transplant for chronic granulomatous disease, so the T cells may come from the graft donor. This sample comprised peripheral blood, obtained 180 days after TCRalphabeta/CD19-depleted stem cell transplant. The rearrangement combines TRBV20-1 with TRBJ2-7; the D call could be TRBD1 or TRBD2, with each sharing 6 bases. The nucleotide sequence reads TGCAGTGGGGGGGCTTCTAATTACGAGCAGTACTTC. The resulting protein is CSGGASNYEQYF.